Below are 21 T cell receptor beta chains sequenced from a single sample in a study of shared clonotypes between healthy human individuals. TCRdb's table, derived via immunoSEQ multiplex PCR, lists solely in-frame clones and lacks some. The sample shows around 700,000 clones, roughly 70% of them seen only once. The sequencing sample was made of memory CD4+ T cells sorted from blood. The subset is: CD45RA-negative fraction. These receptors were obtained from a woman aged 25 to 39 in good health.

This clone was seen repeatedly, ten times or more. The chain links TRBV7-2 to TRBJ2-3; D uncertain. Germline V gene sequence: CDR1 SGHTA, CDR2 FQGNSA. The ends were cut back, 3 bases at V and 0 bases at J, with 10 bases in the middle. There are 15 residues in the CDR3. CDR3 loop: CASSLLEFSTDTQYF. DNA of the CDR3: TGTGCCAGCAGCTTGCTTGAATTTAGCACAGATACGCAGTATTTT.

J is TRBJ1-5 and V is TRBV30, with 7 bases that match TRBD1. V was clipped by 3 bases and J by 5 bases; unmatched bases: 7. The CDR3 spans 14 residues. The germline V gene has CDR1 GTSNPN and CDR2 SVGIG (reference sequence). This CDR3 is CAWSLGGYDQPQHF. The CDR3 region has the DNA TGTGCCTGGAGCCTAGGGGGCTACGATCAGCCCCAGCATTTT. Combining the CDR3 with reference TRBV30 and TRBJ1-5 gives the whole variable domain SQTIHQWPATLVQPVGSPLSLECTVEGTSNPNLYWYRQAAGRGLQLLFYSVGIGQISSEVPQNLSASRPQDRQFILSSKKLLLSDSGFYLCAWSLGGYDQPQHFGDGTRLSIL.

V usage is TRBV25-1 and J usage is TRBJ1-5; D gene unclear. This CDR3 spans 14 amino acids. Per the germline V gene, CDR1 is MGHDK and CDR2 is SYGVNS. Trimming took 2 bases from V and 5 from J, leaving 10 bases between them. This chain's CDR3 is CASSEKKSHQPQHF. The CDR3 DNA reads TGTGCCAGCAGTGAAAAGAAGAGTCATCAGCCCCAGCATTTT.

About this clone itself: One end of the junction fails to match germline, which may point to a read error. The chain has TRBV28 and TRBJ2-1; TRBD1 matches 7 bases. Germline CDR1 MDHEN, CDR2 SYDVKM. The CDR3 length is 11 residues. CDR3 loop: CASSLDRVMLF. CDR3 in DNA: TGTGCCAGCAGTCTTGACAGGGTTATGCTCTTC.

The V and J genes are TRBV6-1 and TRBJ1-2; TRBD1 agrees at 7 bases. Germline values: CDR1 MNHNS, CDR2 SASEGT. V lost 2 bases to trimming and J lost 8 bases; unmatched junction nucleotides: 8. The CDR3 consists of 14 residues. The CDR3 loop is CASSEYATGQGYTF. CDR3 DNA: TGTGCCAGCAGTGAATACGCGACAGGGCAAGGCTACACCTTC.

The V and J genes are TRBV6-5 and TRBJ2-7; no clear D gene. The CDR3 sequence is 12 residues long. Per germline, CDR1 MNHEY and CDR2 SVGAGI. Trimming pared 4 bases from V and 4 bases from J, leaving 8 bases between. The CDR3 DNA reads as TGTGCCAGCAGTTTAGACCGTTACGAGCAGTACTTC. It is translated as CASSLDRYEQYF.

The chain links TRBV28 to TRBJ2-1; 9 positions agree with TRBD1. The CDR3 totals 15 residues. Trimming at V came to 4 bases and at J to 9 bases, leaving 10 bases not matched to a gene. The germline V gene has CDR1 MDHEN and CDR2 SYDVKM. The CDR3, as DNA: TGTGCCAGCAGTTGGACCGGGACAGGGTGGGGTGAGCAGTTCTTC. It yields the protein CASSWTGTGWGEQFF.

The V call is TRBV10-3, the J call TRBJ1-2; TRBD1 matches 8 bases. The CDR3 spans 12 residues. The germline V gene encodes CDR1 ENHRY and CDR2 SYGVKD. The trim removed 7 bases at V and 5 bases at J, leaving 3 bases unmatched. The CDR3 loop reads CAITRTGYGYTF. The CDR3 DNA reads TGTGCCATCACCAGGACAGGGTATGGCTACACCTTC.

The chain joins TRBV28 to TRBJ2-1, with D perhaps TRBD2 (5 bases). Looked up from germline, CDR1 is MDHEN and CDR2 is SYDVKM. Deletions cut 6 bases from V and 10 bases from J, with 10 bases between. The length of the CDR3 is 11 residues. Here the CDR3 reads CASSGIREQFF. CDR3 bases: TGTGCCAGCAGCGGGATTAGAGAGCAGTTCTTC.

The chain carries TRBV30 and TRBJ2-7, with TRBD2 identical over 8 bases. Trimming cost V 4 bases and J 6 bases; bases outside gene matches: 5. The CDR3 loop spans 12 amino acids. Germline V gene data show CDR1 as GTSNPN and CDR2 as SVGIG (reference sequence). CDR3 nucleotides: TGTGCCTGGACGGGACTAGACGGCGAGCAGTACTTC. It encodes CAWTGLDGEQYF.

The chain has TRBV5-1 and TRBJ2-5; D perhaps matches TRBD1 (5 bases). Germline V lookup: CDR1 SGHRS, CDR2 YFSETQ. CDR3 length: 14 residues. V was shortened by 4 bases and J by 3 bases, with 13 bases between the two germline ends. CDR3 bases: TGCGCCAGCAGCGTTGTTGGGGCAAAAGAGACCCAGTACTTC. Translating it yields CASSVVGAKETQYF.

The gene calls are TRBV5-6 and TRBJ1-1; weak D call: TRBD1 (6 bases). Trimming pared 4 bases from V and 5 bases from J, leaving 18 bases between. The length of the CDR3 is 15 residues. The germline V gene encodes CDR1 SGHDT and CDR2 YYEEEE. CDR3 loop: CASSLLQGIWTEAFF. The CDR3 DNA sequence: TGTGCCAGCAGCCTACTACAGGGCATTTGGACTGAAGCTTTCTTT. Variable domain in full (rest from reference TRBV5-6 and TRBJ1-1): DAGVTQSPTHLIKTRGQQVTLRCSPKSGHDTVSWYQQALGQGPQFIFQYYEEEERQRGNFPDRFSGHQFPNYSSELNVNALLLGDSALYLCASSLLQGIWTEAFFGQGTRLTVV.

The genes are TRBV29-1 and TRBJ1-3; 8 bases map to TRBD1. Germline V gene sequence: CDR1 SQVTM, CDR2 ANQGSEA. There are 13 residues in the CDR3. The J segment lost 4 bases and the V segment lost 7 bases, leaving 6 bases of the junction unmatched. The CDR3 coding sequence is TGCAGCGCAGGACAGGGTTCCGGAAACACCATATATTTT. Its translation: CSAGQGSGNTIYF.

With regard to this clone: The same CDR3 also results from other DNA sequences found in this sample. The V call is TRBV18, the J call TRBJ1-3; TRBD1 agrees at 7 bases. CDR1 is KGHSH, CDR2 LQKENI, per germline. CDR3 length: 15 amino acids. Trimming removed 3 bases from V and 1 base from J; junction bases left unmatched: 3. The chain's CDR3 is CASSPPRGSGNTIYF. CDR3 DNA sequence: TGTGCCAGCTCACCTCCCAGGGGGTCTGGAAACACCATATATTTT.

The chain carries TRBV29-1 and TRBJ2-7; D is unresolved. CDR3 size: 12 residues. CDR1 SQVTM and CDR2 ANQGSEA come from the germline V gene. V lost 7 bases to trimming and J lost 0 bases, with 10 bases between them. The CDR3 protein is CSALGASYEQYF. The DNA for the CDR3 is TGCAGCGCCCTGGGCGCCTCCTACGAGCAGTACTTC.

The V call is TRBV5-1, the J call TRBJ2-5; TRBD1 might be the D (6 bases). This CDR3 is built from 15 residues. Per the germline V gene, CDR1 is SGHRS and CDR2 is YFSETQ. The V end was cut by 4 bases, the J end by 3 bases, with 16 bases between. The CDR3, as DNA: TGCGCCAGCAGCAGATACGGGACAACGGAAGAGACCCAGTACTTC. It translates to CASSRYGTTEETQYF.

Regarding this clone: Other DNA sequences in the same sample also yield this CDR3. This chain links TRBV27 with TRBJ2-3; TRBD1 matches at 9 bases. Trimming removed 4 bases from V and 4 bases from J; junction bases left unmatched: 6. The length of the CDR3 is 15 residues. Germline V CDR1 and CDR2: MNHEY, SMNVEV (reference sequence). The CDR3 coding sequence is TGTGCCAGCAGTTCCCCGGGACAGGGAGCAGATACGCAGTATTTT. Protein sequence: CASSSPGQGADTQYF.

The rearrangement joins TRBV7-9 to TRBJ1-2; 8 nucleotides match TRBD1. The V and J ends lost 2 bases and 4 bases, in that order; junction bases with no gene match: 3. This CDR3 region has 14 residues. In germline, CDR1 is SEHNR, CDR2 FQNEAQ (reference sequence). The chain's CDR3 is CASSLQGASYGYTF. For the CDR3, the DNA is TGTGCCAGCAGCTTACAGGGGGCGAGCTATGGCTACACCTTC.

On this clone itself: A much larger clone is a single base away; this may be a read error. The J gene is TRBJ2-3, the V gene TRBV28, with 7 bases aligning to TRBD1. The CDR3 is 14 amino acids. V trimming: 8 bases; J trimming: 1 base; junction bases outside the gene matches: 6. Germline V lookup: CDR1 MDHEN, CDR2 SYDVKM. The DNA of the CDR3 is TGTGCCAGCCTATACGGACAGGGCACAGATACGCAGTATTTT. Protein product: CASLYGQGTDTQYF.

The chain uses TRBV15 and TRBJ2-1; 7 nucleotides match TRBD2. V shed 6 bases and J 4 bases; nucleotides not matched to a gene: 9. Germline CDR1 reads LNHNV; CDR2 reads YYDKDF (reference sequence). This CDR3 comprises 15 residues. This CDR3 reads CATRDFSGGYNEQFF. As DNA, the CDR3 is TGTGCCACCAGGGATTTTTCGGGAGGATACAATGAGCAGTTCTTC.

The rearrangement uses TRBV19 and TRBJ2-1; 12 bases match TRBD2. Germline values: CDR1 LNHDA, CDR2 SQIVND (reference sequence). The junction had 3 bases not matched to a gene; V was cut back by 5 bases and J by 1 base. The length of the CDR3 is 16 residues. The CDR3 bases are TGTGCCAGTAGTGGACTAGCGGGACTGTCCTACAATGAGCAGTTCTTC. Amino acids: CASSGLAGLSYNEQFF. The complete variable domain, with remaining parts taken from reference TRBV19 and TRBJ2-1, reads DGGITQSPKYLFRKEGQNVTLSCEQNLNHDAMYWYRQDPGQGLRLIYYSQIVNDFQKGDIAEGYSVSREKKESFPLTVTSAQKNPTAFYLCASSGLAGLSYNEQFFGPGTRLTVL.